The present T cell receptor beta chain was sequenced within a study of CXCR3-negative and CXCR3-positive naive CD8 T cells (dated by TCRdb to about 2019). For the study in its entirety: In total, 110 million to 150 million TRB reads were obtained, corresponding to roughly 1.5 +/- 0.3 million reads per library. Diversity and physicochemical repertoire analyses were performed on about a dozen donors pooled from two independent experiments. For the TRBV-TRBJ cluster analysis, the naive subsets came from about five donors, while the memory cells came from 3 donors.

From cysteine to phenylalanine, the CDR3 is 12 amino acids long. No coding sequence is recorded. Reading the germline V gene (reference sequence) gives CDR1 DFQATT and CDR2 SNEGSKA. About this clonotype: Its specific antigen is unknown.

For each CD8+ T cell subset, flow sorting was done in triplicate, and 300,000 or so cells per subset went directly into RLT lysis buffer. To keep memory contaminants out, a stringent definition of naive CD8+ T cells was applied: CD45RO-CCR7+CD27+CD95-. Standard density gradient centrifugation was used to isolate peripheral blood mononuclear cells from buffy coats. A FACSAria III was used to flow-sort naive CD8+ T cells into CXCR3-negative and CXCR3-positive populations. Total RNA was extracted from sorted cells using an RNeasy Mini Kit. What the research found in general, with its limitations: Naive CXCR3-negative and CXCR3-positive cells from the same donor showed similar TRBV-TRBJ usage, whereas memory cells showed distinct patterns. Freshly isolated PBMCs were used for most assays because CXCR3 expression partially decreased after cryopreservation. TRB CDR3s from CXCR3-positive naive cells showed higher hydrophobicity (lower Kidera factor 4), lower energy, and higher strength and volume indices than CXCR3-negative naive cells. Because surface CD5, which is linked to self-reactivity in mice, was comparable between the naive subsets, TCR interaction strength was also inferred from the physicochemical properties of TRB CDR3s. Both naive subsets had comparably high repertoire diversity, while memory CD8+ T cells had much lower repertoire diversity.

The sequencing machine was a NextSeq 550. The Human TCR Profiling Kit (MiLaboratory) was used to make UMI-labeled 5' RACE TRB cDNA libraries. The full amount of extracted RNA was used for cDNA synthesis, and the full amount of resulting cDNA was used for PCR amplification. The libraries were made side by side, with each library going through the same number of PCR cycles. The paper's data handling went like this. With a requirement of at least two reads per UMI, MIGEC and MiXCR extracted about 50,000 +/- 10,000 unique UMI-labeled TRB cDNA molecules per library. On average, 40,000 +/- 10,000 functional in-frame TRB CDR3 nucleotide clonotypes lacking stop codons were found per library. After each sample was downsampled to 5000 UMI-labeled TRB molecules, VDJtools was used to calculate diversity metrics such as normalized Shannon-Wiener and Chao1. VDJtools was used to calculate clonotype-size-weighted physicochemical properties of the central five CDR3 residues, namely interaction energy, strength, volume and Kidera factor 4. The reads underwent TCRdb reprocessing, giving one record for each CDR3 protein sequence and no DNA. The V and J calls were not made by the authors but by TCRdb's processing. The table of this sample itemizes 8,000 to 8,500 distinct CDR3 sequences. More than 2% of the sample lies in the top ten.

The origin of this receptor is a human donor in good health. Some clones in this sample may be carry-over from other donors' samples. The source material was naive CXCR3- CD8+ T cells from blood. Read against the paper, the sample's cell subset or site label means: CD45RO-CCR7+CD27+CD95- naive CD8+ T cells lacking CXCR3 (TNR3-). The chain is assembled from TRBV20-1 and TRBJ1-1. The CDR3 reads as follows: CSAISPNTEAFF.